These 12 T cell receptor beta chains share one sample of origin, sequenced in a study of T cells in Graves' hyperthyroidism and ophthalmopathy. Amplification yielded TCR beta CDR3 regions, with RNA transcripts as the source. During a first-round RT-PCR of the TCR CDR3, the HTBI primer set was used. One entry per CDR3 protein results from TCRdb running MiXCR on the multiplex PCR reads. The sample yields approximately 600,000 distinct CDR3 sequences, roughly 17% seen once. Sample: blood. These receptor sequences come from a woman aged 25 to 39 with Graves' hyperthyroidism.

For this clonotype: A much larger clone lies a single base off, so this may be a read error. The chain couples TRBV2 to TRBJ2-7; TRBD2 aligns across 8 bases. Looked up from germline, CDR1 is SNHLY and CDR2 is FYNNEI. The CDR3 is made up of 14 amino acids. CDR3 region: CPSSVLAGHYEQYF. The CDR3 DNA is TGTCCCAGCAGTGTTTTAGCGGGGCACTACGAGCAGTACTTC.

Concerning this clonotype itself: A much larger clone sits a single nucleotide away, making a read error possible. The V gene is TRBV7-3, the J gene TRBJ2-2; TRBD1 matches 7 bases. The CDR3 has 17 amino acids. The germline V gene encodes CDR1 SGHTA and CDR2 FQGTGA. As DNA, the CDR3 is TGTGCCAGCAGCTTCCCCCGGGACAGCCCGAACACCGGGGAGCTGCTTTTT. Amino acid sequence: CASSFPRDSPNTGELLF. Together with reference TRBV7-3 and TRBJ2-2, the CDR3 gives the full variable domain: GAGVSQTPSNKVTEKGKYVELRCDPISGHTALYWYRQSLGQGPEFLIYFQGTGAADDSGLPNDRFFAVRPEGSVSTLKIQRTERGDSAVYLCASSFPRDSPNTGELLFGEGSRLTVL.

This clonotype was found many times. This chain connects TRBV24-1 to TRBJ2-5, with D perhaps matching TRBD2 (6 bases). V lost 3 bases, J lost 0 bases, and 10 bases lay in between. This CDR3 contains 15 residues. CDR1 KGHDR and CDR2 SFDVKD come from the germline V gene. The CDR3: CATSDDSGYQETQYF. In DNA, the CDR3 is TGTGCCACCAGTGATGATAGCGGATACCAAGAGACCCAGTACTTC.

The chain recombines TRBV6-1 with TRBJ2-1; no reliable D call. The CDR3 loop spans 13 amino acids. The germline V gene encodes CDR1 MNHNS and CDR2 SASEGT. V was trimmed by 6 bases and J by 5 bases, leaving 11 bases between them. In DNA form, the CDR3 reads TGTGCCAGCAGAAAGACGGTAAACAATGAGCAGTTCTTC. Protein: CASRKTVNNEQFF.

V and J are TRBV4-1 and TRBJ2-7; D possibly corresponds to TRBD2 (5 bases). Germline-derived CDR1 and CDR2 are MGHRA and YSYEKL. This CDR3 is built from 15 residues. Between the trimmed V and J ends, which lost 5 bases and 5 bases, there was a span of 19 bases. CDR3 nucleotide sequence: TGCGCCAGCAGCGAGACTAACGATTTCTACAACGAGCAGTACTTC. Its translation is CASSETNDFYNEQYF.

This clonotype was counted at least ten times. The V and J genes are TRBV28 and TRBJ2-5; the D call may be TRBD1 or TRBD2 (6 bases each). The V gene's germline CDR1 is MDHEN and CDR2 SYDVKM. V was clipped by 7 bases and J by 1 base, with 13 bases between them. This CDR3 comprises 14 residues. CDR3 DNA sequence: TGTGCCAGCAAAGGGGGAGGCGGCCAAGAGACCCAGTACTTC. Protein sequence: CASKGGGGQETQYF.

This clonotype showed up just a few times. V usage is TRBV7-2 and J usage is TRBJ2-2, with 9 bases that match TRBD1. The J segment lost 1 base and the V segment lost 4 bases, leaving 10 bases of the junction unmatched. The CDR3 totals 18 residues. Germline values: CDR1 SGHTA, CDR2 FQGNSA. DNA of the CDR3: TGTGCCAGCAGCTCCTCCTCTCGACAGGGGGTGAACACCGGGGAGCTGTTTTTT. Encoded protein: CASSSSSRQGVNTGELFF.

This rearrangement joins TRBV9 to TRBJ2-7, with 7 bases identical to TRBD1. The ends lost 4 bases at V and 7 bases at J; junction bases unmatched: 8. CDR1 and CDR2 from the germline V gene are SGDLS and YYNGEE. The CDR3 is 13 residues long. The CDR3 DNA reads TGTGCCAGCAGCATGGGACAGTCCCAAGAGCAGTACTTC. As protein: CASSMGQSQEQYF. The complete variable domain, with remaining parts taken from reference TRBV9 and TRBJ2-7, reads DSGVTQTPKHLITATGQRVTLRCSPRSGDLSVYWYQQSLDQGLQFLIQYYNGEERAKGNILERFSAQQFPDLHSELNLSSLELGDSALYFCASSMGQSQEQYFGPGTRLTVT.

This clonotype has a handful of counts. The J gene is TRBJ2-1, the V gene TRBV5-1; D might be TRBD2 (6 bases). Germline lookup yields CDR1 SGHRS and CDR2 YFSETQ. The CDR3 has 11 residues. Between the trimmed V and J ends, which lost 2 bases and 15 bases, there was a span of 12 bases. The CDR3 region is CASSFPGDLFF. In nucleotides, the CDR3 is TGCGCCAGCAGCTTTCCGGGAGACCTGTTCTTC.

The V call is TRBV28, the J call TRBJ2-5; 9 positions match TRBD1. The junction had 10 bases not matched to a gene; V was cut back by 7 bases and J by 10 bases. The CDR3 extends over 13 amino acids. The germline V gene encodes CDR1 MDHEN and CDR2 SYDVKM. CDR3 bases: TGTGCCAGCATGGGACAGGGAATCTACGACCAGTACTTC. It encodes CASMGQGIYDQYF.

This clonotype was recorded many times. The rearrangement links TRBV24-1 to TRBJ2-3, with D perhaps TRBD2 (5 bases). Germline lookup yields CDR1 KGHDR and CDR2 SFDVKD. V lost 5 bases, J lost 5 bases, and 22 bases lay in between. The CDR3 is 17 amino acids. CDR3: CATSAPGSPNPQDTQYF. For the CDR3, the DNA is TGTGCCACCAGTGCCCCGGGGTCACCGAACCCCCAAGATACGCAGTATTTT.

The chain has TRBV18 and TRBJ2-5; D is perhaps TRBD1 (5 bases). Germline assignment: CDR1 KGHSH and CDR2 LQKENI. The V end lost 6 bases, the J end lost 5 bases, and 13 bases lay between the germline ends. The length of the CDR3 is 13 residues. The CDR3 DNA reads as TGTGCCAGCTCCCCCCCGTCAGGGGAGACCCAGTACTTC. This encodes CASSPPSGETQYF.